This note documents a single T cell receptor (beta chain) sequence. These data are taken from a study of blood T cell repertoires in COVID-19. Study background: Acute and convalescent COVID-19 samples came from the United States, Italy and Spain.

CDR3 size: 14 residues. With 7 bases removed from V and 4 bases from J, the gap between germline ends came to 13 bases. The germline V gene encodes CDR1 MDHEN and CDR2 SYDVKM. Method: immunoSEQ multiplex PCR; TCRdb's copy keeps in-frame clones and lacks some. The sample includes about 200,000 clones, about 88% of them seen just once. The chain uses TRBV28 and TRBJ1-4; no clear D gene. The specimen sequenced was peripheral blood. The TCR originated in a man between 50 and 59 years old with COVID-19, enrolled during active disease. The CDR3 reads CASNGPGYNEKLFF. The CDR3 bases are TGTGCCAGCAATGGACCGGGATATAATGAAAAACTGTTTTTT.